Shown below are 25 T cell receptor beta chains from a single sample sequenced in a study of OX40 agonist ivuxolimab in advanced cancers. Profiled with immunoSEQ multiplex PCR; TCRdb holds only in-frame clones, not every one. The repertoire holds over 14,000 clones, with roughly nine tenths as singletons. Here the sequenced sample was CD4+ or CD8+ T cells sorted from blood, taken in a trial of the OX40 agonist ivuxolimab. These receptors all stem from an adult with an advanced solid tumor such as melanoma, head and neck, liver or kidney cancer.

This chain joins TRBV10-3 and TRBJ2-5, with no clear D. The tail of the sequence fits TRBJ2-7 better, so the J call may be wrong. Germline V lookup: CDR1 ENHRY, CDR2 SYGVKD. The CDR3 is made up of 14 amino acids. The CDR3 loop reads CAISDGGNSYEQYF. The CDR3 DNA reads as TGTGCCATCAGTGATGGTGGGAACTCCTACGAGCAGTACTTC.

The CDR3 protein is CASSFSGTGYEQYF. CDR3 DNA: TGTGCCAGCAGCTTTTCCGGGACAGGGTACGAGCAGTACTTC. The chain has TRBV7-8 and TRBJ2-7, with 9 nucleotides matching TRBD1. The J segment lost 4 bases and the V segment lost 3 bases, leaving 4 bases of the junction unmatched. This CDR3 region has 14 residues. From germline, CDR1 is SGHVS and CDR2 FQNEAQ.

This clone was seen a single time. The chain joins TRBV27 to TRBJ1-2; a weak D match, TRBD1 (6 bases). Germline V gene data show CDR1 as MNHEY and CDR2 as SMNVEV (reference sequence). This CDR3 comprises 13 residues. V lost 6 bases, J lost 3 bases, and 11 bases lay in between. The CDR3 protein is CASRIGTHYGYTF. The CDR3 DNA sequence: TGTGCCAGCAGAATAGGGACACACTATGGCTACACCTTC.

Details on this clone: The junction and the germline gene differ at one end; a read error may be behind it. The gene calls are TRBV14 and TRBJ2-1; D gene unclear. The CDR3 is made up of 13 amino acids. Germline values: CDR1 SGHDN, CDR2 FVKESK. CDR3 residues: CASSQASDNGQFF. The DNA for the CDR3 is TGTGCCAGCAGCCAAGCATCAGACAATGGGCAGTTCTTC.

Written as DNA, the CDR3 is TGTGCCAGCAGCTCCCCGACGGATGAGCAGTTCTTC. Protein: CASSSPTDEQFF. The genes are TRBV11-2 and TRBJ2-1; D ambiguous. This CDR3 is built from 12 residues. The germline CDR1 and CDR2 sequences are SGHAT and FQNNGV. Trimming stripped 4 bases from V and 8 bases from J, with 9 bases between.

V usage is TRBV5-6 and J usage is TRBJ2-7; 10 bases are a match to TRBD1. Losses at the gene ends were 3 bases for V and 9 bases for J; bases not matched to a gene: 9. The CDR3 extends over 14 amino acids. In germline, CDR1 is SGHDT, CDR2 YYEEEE. The CDR3 sequence: CASSWDRGPYLQYF. CDR3 nucleotide sequence: TGTGCCAGCAGCTGGGACAGGGGTCCCTATTTGCAGTACTTC.

The chain carries TRBV27 and TRBJ2-7; D is uncertain. V was pared by 2 bases and J by 3 bases, with 8 bases between. The germline V gene encodes CDR1 MNHEY and CDR2 SMNVEV (reference sequence). CDR3 length: 13 residues. The CDR3, as DNA: TGTGCCAGCAGTTTAGTAGGGATCTACGAGCAGTACTTC. It translates to CASSLVGIYEQYF.

The V and J genes are TRBV7-9 and TRBJ2-1; D is perhaps TRBD2 (5 bases). The length of the CDR3 is 17 residues. V was cut by 5 bases and J by 5 bases, with 22 bases left in between. Per the germline V gene, CDR1 is SEHNR and CDR2 is FQNEAQ (reference sequence). The CDR3 here is CASSGAPTSLNNNEQFF. In DNA, the CDR3 is TGTGCCAGCAGCGGAGCCCCAACTAGTCTTAATAACAATGAGCAGTTCTTC. The full variable domain, its missing parts supplied by reference TRBV7-9 and TRBJ2-1, is DTGVSQNPRHKITKRGQNVTFRCDPISEHNRLYWYRQTLGQGPEFLTYFQNEAQLEKSRLLSDRFSAERPKGSFSTLEIQRTEQGDSAMYLCASSGAPTSLNNNEQFFGPGTRLTVL.

The chain couples TRBV4-1 to TRBJ1-2; D perhaps matches TRBD1 (6 bases). This CDR3 comprises 14 residues. In germline, CDR1 is MGHRA, CDR2 YSYEKL. The V and J ends lost 1 base and 9 bases respectively, with 15 bases between them. The CDR3 nucleotides are TGCGCCAGCAGCCAAGTGGGGGGGGCGGGGAGCTACACCTTC. It specifies CASSQVGGAGSYTF.

The chain links TRBV27 to TRBJ2-1; TRBD1 might be the D (6 bases). This CDR3 is built from 15 residues. Trimming removed 5 bases from V and 8 bases from J, with 19 bases in between. Germline V gives CDR1 MNHEY, CDR2 SMNVEV (reference sequence). CDR3 protein: CASSNRDADGDEQFF. For the CDR3, the DNA is TGTGCCAGCAGTAACAGGGACGCCGATGGCGATGAGCAGTTCTTC.

The gene calls are TRBV28 and TRBJ2-1; 9 nucleotides agree with TRBD1. Germline CDR1 is MDHEN and CDR2 is SYDVKM. The J segment lost 3 bases and the V segment lost 8 bases, leaving 5 bases of the junction unmatched. The CDR3 sequence is 14 residues long. CDR3 sequence (DNA): TGTGCCAGCGGTGGACAGGGGAACTACAATGAGCAGTTCTTC. This gives the protein CASGGQGNYNEQFF. Variable domain in full (rest from reference TRBV28 and TRBJ2-1): DVKVTQSSRYLVKRTGEKVFLECVQDMDHENMFWYRQDPGLGLRLIYFSYDVKMKEKGDIPEGYSVSREKKERFSLILESASTNQTSMYLCASGGQGNYNEQFFGPGTRLTVL.

The chain employs TRBV9 and TRBJ2-1, with 12 bases lining up with TRBD2. The junction had 4 bases not matched to a gene; V was cut back by 2 bases and J by 7 bases. This CDR3 has 15 residues. The V gene's germline CDR1 is SGDLS and CDR2 YYNGEE. The CDR3 bases are TGTGCCAGCAGCGTCACTAGCGGGAGGATTAATGAGCAGTTCTTC. Protein sequence: CASSVTSGRINEQFF.

The chain employs TRBV14 and TRBJ1-1, with a tentative D call TRBD1 (6 bases). The CDR3 is made up of 16 amino acids. Germline assignment: CDR1 SGHDN and CDR2 FVKESK. The V and J ends lost 4 bases and 7 bases respectively, with 22 bases between them. For the CDR3, the DNA is TGTGCCAGCAGCCTTATCTCGACAGGAGCAATTTTTGAAGCTTTCTTT. Translating it yields CASSLISTGAIFEAFF.

The J gene is TRBJ2-1, the V gene TRBV6-5; D unclear. This CDR3 has 15 residues. V was clipped by 5 bases and J by 5 bases, with 16 bases between them. Germline CDR1 MNHEY, CDR2 SVGAGI. The CDR3 reads CASSPGFSPHNEQFF. The CDR3 bases are TGTGCCAGCAGTCCCGGGTTTTCCCCCCACAATGAGCAGTTCTTC.

The chain employs TRBV10-2 and TRBJ1-1; D might be TRBD1 (5 bases). This CDR3 spans 14 amino acids. From germline, CDR1 is WSHSY and CDR2 SAAADI. V was pared by 6 bases and J by 1 base, with 12 bases between. CDR3 residues: CASSESGGNTEAFF. The DNA of the CDR3 is TGCGCCAGCAGCGAGAGTGGGGGGAACACTGAAGCTTTCTTT.

V usage is TRBV7-9 and J usage is TRBJ2-2; D is perhaps TRBD1 (5 bases). Trimming took off 1 base at V and 4 bases at J, with 13 bases between the two ends. The CDR3 contains 16 residues. Germline V gene lookup returns CDR1 SEHNR and CDR2 FQNEAQ (reference sequence). CDR3 sequence reads: CASSLVAGLRTGELFF. As DNA, the CDR3 is TGTGCCAGCAGCTTAGTGGCAGGGTTACGCACCGGGGAGCTGTTTTTT.

The chain couples TRBV9 to TRBJ2-5; 7 bases are a match to TRBD2. Germline V lookup: CDR1 SGDLS, CDR2 YYNGEE. The CDR3 has 16 residues. V lost 3 bases to trimming and J lost 1 base; unmatched junction nucleotides: 9. For the CDR3, the DNA is TGTGCCAGCAGCGCCCGACCTAGCGGAACCCAAGAGACCCAGTACTTC. Translating gives CASSARPSGTQETQYF. The whole variable domain, filled in from reference TRBV9 and TRBJ2-5, reads DSGVTQTPKHLITATGQRVTLRCSPRSGDLSVYWYQQSLDQGLQFLIQYYNGEERAKGNILERFSAQQFPDLHSELNLSSLELGDSALYFCASSARPSGTQETQYFGPGTRLLVL.

The chain links TRBV27 to TRBJ1-1; D remains unclear. V was clipped by 8 bases and J by 2 bases, with 9 bases between them. CDR3 length equals 12 residues. CDR1 is MNHEY, CDR2 SMNVEV, per germline (reference sequence). CDR3 protein: CASRRVNTEAFF. Written as DNA, the CDR3 is TGTGCCAGCCGCCGGGTTAACACTGAAGCTTTCTTT.

The chain combines TRBV7-6 with TRBJ2-1; TRBD2 might be the D (6 bases). Germline values: CDR1 SGHVS, CDR2 FNYEAQ. V lost 0 bases to trimming and J lost 4 bases, with 13 bases between them. The CDR3 runs to 16 residues. The DNA for the CDR3 is TGTGCCAGCAGCTTAGCGCTGGAGGGGACGTACAATGAGCAGTTCTTC. It codes for CASSLALEGTYNEQFF.

This chain links TRBV10-3 with TRBJ2-7; the D gene is possibly TRBD1 (5 bases). Trimming removed 4 bases from V and 3 bases from J, with 10 bases in between. CDR1 ENHRY and CDR2 SYGVKD come from the germline V gene. The CDR3 covers 13 residues. Here the CDR3 reads CAISARESYEQYF. The CDR3 nucleotides are TGTGCCATCAGTGCCAGGGAAAGCTACGAGCAGTACTTC.

The chain joins TRBV7-3 to TRBJ1-3, with 10 bases fitting TRBD1. V was pared by 1 base and J by 0 bases, with 24 bases of the junction left unmatched. CDR3 length: 24 residues. Germline values: CDR1 SGHTA, CDR2 FQGTGA. CDR3 loop: CASSLIRRLETGGLKDRSGNTIYF. CDR3 nucleotide sequence: TGTGCCAGCAGCTTAATAAGGCGTTTAGAGACAGGGGGCCTCAAGGACCGCTCTGGAAACACCATATATTTT.

V usage is TRBV29-1 and J usage is TRBJ2-1; D unresolved. The CDR3 loop spans 12 amino acids. Per the germline V gene, CDR1 is SQVTM and CDR2 is ANQGSEA. Trimming removed 0 bases from V and 8 bases from J, with 8 bases in between. CDR3: CSVEDQVDEQFF. CDR3 sequence (DNA): TGCAGCGTTGAAGATCAAGTGGATGAGCAGTTCTTC.

The rearrangement links TRBV7-9 to TRBJ2-2; 8 bases match TRBD2. Germline lookup yields CDR1 SEHNR and CDR2 FQNEAQ (reference sequence). This CDR3 is 14 amino acids long. J lost 7 bases, V lost 8 bases, and 9 bases had no gene match. The CDR3 nucleotides read TGTGCCAGCTCCCCGGGACTAGGAGACGGGGAGCTGTTTTTT. Its translation is CASSPGLGDGELFF.

This clone has more than one count but fewer than ten. The rearrangement links TRBV9 to TRBJ2-1, with D hard to call. This CDR3 comprises 12 residues. Germline V gene data show CDR1 as SGDLS and CDR2 as YYNGEE. V was trimmed by 0 bases and J by 5 bases, leaving 3 bases between them. CDR3 sequence: CASSVGHNEQFF. The CDR3 DNA sequence: TGTGCCAGCAGCGTAGGTCACAATGAGCAGTTCTTC.

The chain joins TRBV6-5 to TRBJ2-7, with a weak D call TRBD2 (5 bases). Germline V gives CDR1 MNHEY, CDR2 SVGAGI. Trimming removed 5 bases at V and 1 base at J, with 12 bases between. There are 14 residues in the CDR3. CDR3 protein: CASSPGGSSYEQYF. The CDR3 DNA reads TGTGCCAGCAGTCCCGGTGGGAGTTCCTACGAGCAGTACTTC.